These 26 T cell receptor beta chains came from one sample sequenced in a study of blood T cell repertoires in COVID-19. Method: immunoSEQ multiplex PCR; TCRdb's copy keeps in-frame clones and lacks some. Here the sample spans about 400,000 clones, approximately 86% being singletons. Sequenced material: peripheral blood. These receptors all come from a human donor in a cohort sampled during active COVID-19.

A note on this clone: The sample has other DNA sequences that encode this CDR3 too. The chain employs TRBV30 and TRBJ1-5; D possibly corresponds to TRBD1 (5 bases). Trimming shortened V by 1 base and J by 2 bases, and 6 bases separated the two germline ends. Germline lookup yields CDR1 GTSNPN and CDR2 SVGIG (reference sequence). This CDR3 has 13 residues. The CDR3 sequence is CAWSEQGNQPQHF. The CDR3 coding sequence is TGTGCCTGGAGTGAACAGGGCAATCAGCCCCAGCATTTT.

At least ten counts were recorded for this clone. This rearrangement joins TRBV28 to TRBJ1-6, with 11 bases fitting TRBD1. Losses at the gene ends were 4 bases for V and 8 bases for J; bases not matched to a gene: 1. The CDR3 has 14 residues. CDR1 is MDHEN and CDR2 is SYDVKM in the germline V gene. The CDR3 loop reads CASSSGQGDSPLHF. Written as DNA, the CDR3 is TGTGCCAGCAGTTCGGGACAGGGGGATTCACCCCTCCACTTT.

The chain employs TRBV28 and TRBJ2-7, with TRBD2 as a possible D gene (5 bases). Trimming removed 8 bases at V and 4 bases at J, with 18 bases between. Germline V gene data show CDR1 as MDHEN and CDR2 as SYDVKM. The CDR3 has 14 amino acids. CDR3 sequence (DNA): TGTGCCAGCCGGAGAAGCGGAGATTCATACGAGCAGTACTTC. This sequence encodes CASRRSGDSYEQYF.

V is TRBV5-5 and J is TRBJ1-1; 7 bases match TRBD1. CDR3 length: 14 amino acids. The V gene end was trimmed by 4 bases and the J gene end by 1 base; junction bases not matched to a gene: 4. Germline-derived CDR1 and CDR2 are SGHKS and YYEKEE (reference sequence). CDR3 bases: TGTGCCAGCAGCGGGGGACAGTCGAACACTGAAGCTTTCTTT. Its protein product is CASSGGQSNTEAFF.

V usage is TRBV28 and J usage is TRBJ2-7, with 7 positions matching TRBD1. The CDR3 consists of 15 residues. Germline values: CDR1 MDHEN, CDR2 SYDVKM. With 1 base clipped from V and 5 bases from J, the junction kept 8 bases outside the gene matches. CDR3 sequence (DNA): TGTGCCAGCAGTTTATTATTAACAGGGGCGGACGAGCAGTACTTC. Translated: CASSLLLTGADEQYF.

V usage is TRBV5-5 and J usage is TRBJ2-3; D not certain. Germline loops: CDR1 SGHKS, CDR2 YYEKEE (reference sequence). CDR3 size: 14 residues. V dropped 4 bases and J dropped 4 bases, with 13 bases sitting between them. CDR3 sequence: CASSAQVSPDTQYF. The CDR3, as DNA: TGTGCCAGCAGCGCCCAAGTTAGTCCAGATACGCAGTATTTT.

The chain joins TRBV30 to TRBJ1-2; D uncertain. The CDR3 is 15 residues long. V was cut by 3 bases and J by 4 bases, with 18 bases left in between. Per the germline V gene, CDR1 is GTSNPN and CDR2 is SVGIG (reference sequence). CDR3 nucleotides: TGTGCCTGGAGCAGACTCATCTCGGGGTTCTATGGCTACACCTTC. This gives the protein CAWSRLISGFYGYTF.

The chain's CDR3 is CASSQWTGGLAEQYF. The DNA for the CDR3 is TGTGCCAGCAGCCAGTGGACAGGGGGTTTGGCCGAGCAGTACTTC. This sequence joins TRBV11-2 and TRBJ2-7; 10 bases fit TRBD1. This CDR3 comprises 15 residues. Losses at the gene ends were 5 bases for V and 6 bases for J; bases not matched to a gene: 10. Germline V lookup: CDR1 SGHAT, CDR2 FQNNGV.

This clone was counted between two and nine times. The V gene is TRBV5-1, the J gene TRBJ1-1; the D gene is possibly TRBD1 (5 bases). This CDR3 has 14 amino acids. In germline, CDR1 is SGHRS, CDR2 YFSETQ. Trimming removed 4 bases from V and 3 bases from J, with 13 bases in between. The CDR3 sequence is CASSSRIGDTEAFF. The CDR3 bases are TGCGCCAGCAGCAGTAGGATAGGGGACACTGAAGCTTTCTTT.

This clone appeared once. The J gene is TRBJ2-3, the V gene TRBV3-1 (or the pseudogene TRBV3-2); D may be TRBD2 (6 bases). This CDR3 is built from 18 residues. Trimming cost V 4 bases and J 0 bases, with 20 bases left between them. The germline V gene has CDR1 LGHDT and CDR2 YNNKEL (reference sequence). The CDR3 DNA follows: TGTGCCAGCAGCCTAGGGGCCGGACTATCGACTAGCACAGATACGCAGTATTTT. This encodes CASSLGAGLSTSTDTQYF.

CDR3 residues: CASSLRDMGDEQYF. DNA for the CDR3: TGCGCCAGCAGCCTGAGGGACATGGGGGACGAGCAGTACTTC. The chain joins TRBV5-1 to TRBJ2-7, with D perhaps matching TRBD1 (6 bases). The CDR3 is 14 amino acids. With 4 bases removed from V and 5 bases from J, the gap between germline ends came to 16 bases. Germline V gene lookup returns CDR1 SGHRS and CDR2 YFSETQ.

In this sample, this clone turned up once. The chain uses TRBV5-1 and TRBJ2-2; TRBD2 is a possible D gene (7 bases). CDR1 is SGHRS, CDR2 YFSETQ, per germline. The V end lost 0 bases, the J end lost 4 bases, and 25 bases lay between the germline ends. The CDR3 length is 20 residues. This CDR3 is CASSLAYGGTLSPGTGELFF. The CDR3 bases are TGCGCCAGCAGCTTGGCATACGGGGGGACACTGTCCCCCGGCACCGGGGAGCTGTTTTTT.

The chain combines TRBV5-1 with TRBJ2-7; weak D call: TRBD2 (5 bases). V dropped 0 bases and J dropped 3 bases, with 10 bases sitting between them. Germline loops: CDR1 SGHRS, CDR2 YFSETQ. CDR3 length equals 14 residues. The CDR3 sequence: CASSLVGEIYEQYF. The CDR3 DNA follows: TGCGCCAGCAGCTTGGTCGGGGAGATCTACGAGCAGTACTTC. The full variable domain, with the rest looked up from reference TRBV5-1 and TRBJ2-7, is KAGVTQTPRYLIKTRGQQVTLSCSPISGHRSVSWYQQTPGQGLQFLFEYFSETQRNKGNFPGRFSGRQFSNSRSEMNVSTLELGDSALYLCASSLVGEIYEQYFGPGTRLTVT.

The J gene is TRBJ2-3, the V gene TRBV5-1; 8 positions agree with TRBD2. This CDR3 is 18 amino acids long. Germline V lookup: CDR1 SGHRS, CDR2 YFSETQ. V gave up 2 bases and J gave up 2 bases; unmatched junction bases: 13. CDR3 loop: CASSFNQRGRRPTDTQYF. The CDR3, as DNA: TGCGCCAGCAGCTTCAATCAGCGGGGGCGCCGACCCACAGATACGCAGTATTTT.

J is TRBJ2-1 and V is TRBV5-6; no clear D. Germline CDR1 SGHDT, CDR2 YYEEEE. The CDR3 loop spans 12 amino acids. The ends were cut back, 2 bases at V and 7 bases at J, with 7 bases in the middle. The chain's CDR3 is CASSLSRNEQFF. In nucleotides, the CDR3 is TGTGCCAGCAGCTTAAGCCGGAATGAGCAGTTCTTC.

V is TRBV18 and J is TRBJ1-3; TRBD1 agrees at 7 bases. Germline loops: CDR1 KGHSH, CDR2 LQKENI. The CDR3 length is 16 residues. V lost 3 bases and J lost 2; bases outside the gene matches: 7. CDR3 protein: CASSPWTGEAGNTIYF. The CDR3 DNA sequence: TGTGCCAGCTCACCTTGGACAGGAGAGGCTGGAAACACCATATATTTT. Drawing the rest from reference TRBV18 and TRBJ1-3, the complete variable domain is NAGVMQNPRHLVRRRGQEARLRCSPMKGHSHVYWYRQLPEEGLKFMVYLQKENIIDESGMPKERFSAEFPKEGPSILRIQQVVRGDSAAYFCASSPWTGEAGNTIYFGEGSWLTVV.

The chain couples TRBV5-5 to TRBJ1-1; 9 bases align to TRBD1. Looked up from germline, CDR1 is SGHKS and CDR2 is YYEKEE (reference sequence). The CDR3 spans 17 residues. Unmatched junction bases numbered 9, after V lost 3 bases and J lost 0 bases. CDR3 sequence reads: CASSSGTGGALNTEAFF. DNA for the CDR3: TGTGCCAGCAGCTCAGGCACAGGGGGCGCGTTGAACACTGAAGCTTTCTTT.

This clone was seen just once. V gene TRBV3-1 (or the pseudogene TRBV3-2) combines with J gene TRBJ2-3; TRBD2 aligns across 9 bases. Germline CDR1 reads LGHDT; CDR2 reads YNNKEL (reference sequence). The CDR3 consists of 16 residues. V was clipped by 4 bases and J by 3 bases; unmatched bases: 8. The CDR3 sequence: CASSPKGTSGTDTQYF. CDR3 nucleotide sequence: TGTGCCAGCAGCCCCAAAGGTACTAGCGGGACAGATACGCAGTATTTT.

The chain is built from TRBV9 and TRBJ2-6; TRBD2 matches 8 bases. V gave up 1 base and J gave up 3 bases; unmatched junction bases: 9. Looked up from germline, CDR1 is SGDLS and CDR2 is YYNGEE. The CDR3 length is 18 residues. The CDR3 nucleotides are TGTGCCAGCAGCGTAAGCGGGGGCCCATTCATTGGGGCCAACGTCCTGACTTTC. The encoded protein is CASSVSGGPFIGANVLTF.

This chain joins TRBV7-9 and TRBJ2-7; 10 nucleotides match TRBD2. V dropped 1 base and J dropped 4; count of bases not matched to a gene: 7. Germline loops: CDR1 SEHNR, CDR2 FQNEAQ (reference sequence). This CDR3 region has 16 residues. The CDR3 DNA reads TGTGCCAGCAGCTTAGTATCCAGCGGGAGGGAGTACGAGCAGTACTTC. This translates into CASSLVSSGREYEQYF. Variable domain in full (rest from reference TRBV7-9 and TRBJ2-7): DTGVSQNPRHKITKRGQNVTFRCDPISEHNRLYWYRQTLGQGPEFLTYFQNEAQLEKSRLLSDRFSAERPKGSFSTLEIQRTEQGDSAMYLCASSLVSSGREYEQYFGPGTRLTVT.

The chain couples TRBV3-1 (or the pseudogene TRBV3-2) to TRBJ2-6; possible D gene TRBD2, 6 bases. CDR3 length: 16 amino acids. V shed 6 bases and J shed 0 bases, with 12 bases lying between them. The germline V gene encodes CDR1 LGHDT and CDR2 YNNKEL (reference sequence). The CDR3 is CASSLRGTSGANVLTF. The CDR3 nucleotides are TGTGCCAGCAGTTTGCGGGGTACCTCTGGGGCCAACGTCCTGACTTTC.

Comment on this clone: The identical CDR3 is also encoded by other nucleotide sequences in the sample. The V and J genes are TRBV11-2 and TRBJ2-7; the D gene is possibly TRBD1 (5 bases). Germline CDR1 and CDR2: SGHAT and FQNNGV. The CDR3 is 15 amino acids. V was shortened by 0 bases and J by 2 bases, with 11 bases between the two germline ends. The CDR3 bases are TGTGCCAGCAGCTTAGATTCCCAGGGCACCTACGAGCAGTACTTC. Protein: CASSLDSQGTYEQYF.

The chain employs TRBV30 and TRBJ2-2; 9 bases match TRBD2. This CDR3 is 15 amino acids long. After removal of 7 bases from V and 0 bases from J, the junction contained 6 bases not matched to a gene. CDR1 is GTSNPN, CDR2 SVGIG, per germline (reference sequence). The CDR3 protein is CALTRLAANTGELFF. DNA for the CDR3: TGTGCCTTAACTCGACTAGCGGCGAACACCGGGGAGCTGTTTTTT.

The chain carries TRBV30 and TRBJ1-2; no clear D gene. Germline V gene data show CDR1 as GTSNPN and CDR2 as SVGIG (reference sequence). V was cut by 1 base and J by 4 bases, with 16 bases left in between. This CDR3 is built from 15 residues. CDR3 sequence (DNA): TGTGCCTGGAGTGGATCCGGGGTAAATCCCTATGGCTACACCTTC. The encoded protein is CAWSGSGVNPYGYTF.

The V gene is TRBV20-1, the J gene TRBJ2-7; TRBD2 matches at 7 bases. CDR3 length: 14 residues. CDR1 DFQATT and CDR2 SNEGSKA come from the germline V gene (reference sequence). V lost 3 bases to trimming and J lost 2 bases; unmatched junction nucleotides: 7. CDR3 nucleotide sequence: TGCAGTGCTAGTTATGGGAGGGCCCCCTACGAGCAGTACTTC. Its translation: CSASYGRAPYEQYF.

The chain joins TRBV19 to TRBJ2-1; tentative D call: TRBD1 (5 bases). CDR1 and CDR2 (germline): LNHDA, SQIVND (reference sequence). CDR3 size: 13 residues. Deletions cut 7 bases from V and 2 bases from J, with 9 bases between. The CDR3 sequence: CASTPGPYNEQFF. CDR3 bases: TGTGCCAGTACCCCAGGGCCCTACAATGAGCAGTTCTTC.